This TCR beta chain was retrieved from a study of T cell responses to AZD1222 COVID-19 vaccine (dated by TCRdb to about 2021). Looking at the study overall: TCR sequencing was performed for more than 230 trial participants, of whom roughly 200 were given two doses of AZD1222 and 26 were given two doses of MenACWY control vaccine. Trial participants were enrolled by age into subgroups of 18-55, 56-69 and 70-plus years, and around 140, 26 and 57 TCR-sequenced participants, respectively, were included in these subgroups. General conclusions and limits of the study: After two AZD1222 doses, spike-specific TCR breadth and depth were significantly higher than at day 0 and than in MenACWY recipients. The whole spike protein was spanned by vaccine-associated CD4 TCRs, and dominant responses were seen in regions 160-218 and 743-854. Epitopes outside the regions mutated in the B.1.351 and B.1.1.7 variants were reportedly recognized by nearly half of the unique spike-specific TCRs. In the small 56-69-year group, the increase in depth fell short of significance, most likely because of low power. Participants were mostly white British, with more females than males. The authors suggested clonal diversity may have been underestimated. Because no day 14 peak-response samples were available, repertoires were characterized only after the peak T cell response. Conclusions about previously exposed vaccinees were limited because only six AZD1222 recipients were SARS-CoV-2 seropositive at baseline.

This sample's time point label indicates: about 28 days (+/-7) after the second vaccine dose. AZD1222 recipients whose second dose came at about 4 weeks and those whose second dose came at about 12 weeks were combined into one group, since spike-specific TCR depth and breadth did not differ between the two schedules. Vaccinee samples came from UK trials COV001 and COV002, including a single-blind randomized controlled phase 2/3 trial of AZD1222 (ChAdOx1 nCoV-19) in healthy adults. For TCRbeta chain sequencing, PBMC samples from trial participants were taken at day 0 and at day 28 after the second dose. A word on this clone: It lacks a known antigen. The input lacks base qualities; no much larger clone sits a single base away.

The CDR3, cysteine through phenylalanine, is 13 amino acids long. The only DNA kept is the CDR3, 39 bases in frame from the first base. Relative to germline, V is 1 base shorter and J is 3 bases shorter, with 7 bases between their ends. The germline V gene (reference sequence) specifies SGHNT as CDR1 and YYREEE as CDR2. The CDR3 regions of human TCRbeta chains were analyzed by immunosequencing. Regarding the original processing steps: Repertoire TCRs were checked for matches against a reference library of SARS-CoV-2-specific TCRs that had been generated using the MIRA antigen-specificity platform. Breadth was defined as the fraction of unique TCRs that were SARS-CoV-2-associated. Depth was defined as the fraction of total T cells that were SARS-CoV-2-associated. Each spike-specific TCR was assigned to its reactive spike region and to a CD4 or CD8 class using the MIRA data. Log10-transformed breadth and depth values were compared by one-way ANOVA with Sidak's multiple comparisons tests. TCRdb's version of the immuneACCESS table is confined to in-frame rearrangements and falls short of the full clone set. An unresolved V gene accounts for under half of the shortfall where checked; the remainder is of unknown origin. The DNA was the basis for D and trimming; V, J and clone size are from that table. For this sample the table gives roughly 150,000 clones, of which 92% were detected only once. Together, the top ten hold less than 1.3% of the sample.

Here the chain combines TRBV5-4 and TRBJ1-1, with the D gene uncertain. The clonotype comes from an adult who received the AZD1222 COVID-19 vaccine. Material: peripheral blood, obtained 28 days after the second AZD1222 dose. The CDR3 region reads CASSLSPDTEAFF. DNA sequence: TGTGCCAGCAGCTTGTCACCCGACACTGAAGCTTTCTTT.